This entry lists 30 T cell receptor beta chains sequenced from one sample in a study of T cell changes during pregnancy in multiple sclerosis. The protocol was immunoSEQ multiplex PCR, while the TCRdb copy is restricted to in-frame clones and leaves out a portion. The sample records approximately 84,000 clones, 94% being singletons. Sequences were derived from peripheral blood, sampled in the second trimester of pregnancy. The origin of the receptors is a female donor in good health, enrolled as a control in a pregnancy study.

V gene TRBV28 combines with J gene TRBJ1-1; D might be TRBD1 (6 bases). With 8 bases removed from V and 1 base from J, the gap between germline ends came to 11 bases. CDR3 length: 13 residues. Germline V gene lookup returns CDR1 MDHEN and CDR2 SYDVKM. This chain's CDR3 is CASVDRPNTEAFF. In DNA form, the CDR3 reads TGTGCCAGCGTCGACAGGCCGAACACTGAAGCTTTCTTT.

This sequence joins TRBV28 and TRBJ1-3; possibly TRBD1 for D (6 bases). Germline-derived CDR1 and CDR2 are MDHEN and SYDVKM. V was clipped by 3 bases and J by 5 bases, with 11 bases between them. The CDR3 has 14 residues. The CDR3: CASSFPGGRNTIYF. The CDR3 DNA reads TGTGCCAGCAGTTTTCCGGGGGGCAGAAACACCATATATTTT.

For this clone: Its ends do not fully match the called genes, so a read error is possible. The chain has TRBV5-1 and TRBJ2-7, with 9 nucleotides matching TRBD1. Germline-derived CDR1 and CDR2 are SGHRS and YFSETQ. This CDR3 has 14 amino acids. CDR3 coding DNA: TGCGCCAGCAGCCCGAGGGACAGGGACGTGGGTGGGGACTTC. Translation: CASSPRDRDVGGDF. The whole variable domain, remainder taken from reference TRBV5-1 and TRBJ2-7, is KAGVTQTPRYLIKTRGQQVTLSCSPISGHRSVSWYQQTPGQGLQFLFEYFSETQRNKGNFPGRFSGRQFSNSRSEMNVSTLELGDSALYLCASSPRDRDVGGDFGPGTRLTVT.

This clone was seen more than once but under ten times. V is TRBV5-1 and J is TRBJ1-1; the D gene is possibly TRBD1 (5 bases). This CDR3 comprises 14 residues. In germline, CDR1 is SGHRS, CDR2 YFSETQ. Trimming left V 4 bases short and J 1 base short, with 11 bases between. CDR3 protein: CASSVDTKNTEAFF. CDR3 nucleotide sequence: TGCGCCAGCAGCGTGGACACGAAGAACACTGAAGCTTTCTTT.

The chain combines TRBV14 with TRBJ2-1; 10 bases are shared with TRBD2. The length of the CDR3 is 12 residues. Germline assignment: CDR1 SGHDN and CDR2 FVKESK. V was pared by 5 bases and J by 11 bases, with 3 bases of the junction left unmatched. Here the CDR3 DNA reads TGTGCCAGCAGCATGGGACTAGCGAAGCAGTTCTTC. Protein: CASSMGLAKQFF.

The chain is built from TRBV7-2 and TRBJ2-1, with TRBD2 matching 14 bases. Germline V gene data show CDR1 as SGHTA and CDR2 as FQGNSA. CDR3 length equals 16 residues. The V gene end was trimmed by 1 base and the J gene end by 9 bases; junction bases not matched to a gene: 5. The CDR3 DNA reads TGTGCCAGCAGCTTAGGGGGCGGGACTAGCGGGAGTGAGCAGTTCTTC. Protein sequence: CASSLGGGTSGSEQFF.

This clone has a single count. The rearrangement uses TRBV29-1 and TRBJ2-6, with a weak D call TRBD2 (6 bases). V lost 3 bases and J lost 4, with 16 bases in between. CDR1 is SQVTM, CDR2 ANQGSEA, per germline. The CDR3 has 16 residues. For the CDR3, the DNA is TGCAGCGTTGAGCGGGGTGACGTGTGGGGGGCCAACGTCCTGACTTTC. Translated: CSVERGDVWGANVLTF. The complete variable domain, with remaining parts taken from reference TRBV29-1 and TRBJ2-6, reads SAVISQKPSRDICQRGTSLTIQCQVDSQVTMMFWYRQQPGQSLTLIATANQGSEATYESGFVIDKFPISRPNLTFSTLTVSNMSPEDSSIYLCSVERGDVWGANVLTFGAGSRLTVL.

The rearrangement joins TRBV7-9 to TRBJ1-1, with D possibly being TRBD1 (5 bases). Trimming pared 5 bases from V and 2 bases from J, leaving 9 bases between. The CDR3 totals 13 residues. In germline, CDR1 is SEHNR, CDR2 FQNEAQ (reference sequence). The CDR3, as DNA: TGTGCCAGCAGCGTCGACAGAAACACTGAAGCTTTCTTT. Its protein product is CASSVDRNTEAFF.

The V call is TRBV29-1, the J call TRBJ2-7, with D possibly matching TRBD2 (5 bases). Germline V gene lookup returns CDR1 SQVTM and CDR2 ANQGSEA. The CDR3 is 13 residues long. Trimming stripped 6 bases from V and 0 bases from J, with 12 bases between. CDR3 protein: CSVRSAYSYEQYF. DNA of the CDR3: TGCAGCGTACGTAGCGCTTACTCCTACGAGCAGTACTTC.

The chain carries TRBV29-1 and TRBJ1-4; D is unclear. The V gene's germline CDR1 is SQVTM and CDR2 ANQGSEA. V was clipped by 4 bases and J by 7 bases, with 16 bases between them. There are 14 residues in the CDR3. CDR3 protein: CSVGGGGTGEKLFF. The CDR3 DNA follows: TGCAGCGTTGGAGGAGGAGGAACCGGTGAAAAACTGTTTTTT.

The genes are TRBV9 and TRBJ2-5; 9 nucleotides agree with TRBD2. The CDR3 runs 18 residues. Germline V gene sequence: CDR1 SGDLS, CDR2 YYNGEE. V gave up 4 bases and J gave up 1 base; unmatched junction bases: 14. CDR3 region: CASSPRLAGLPLQETQYF. CDR3 sequence (DNA): TGTGCCAGCAGCCCTCGGCTAGCGGGACTCCCCCTCCAAGAGACCCAGTACTTC. The full variable domain, its missing parts supplied by reference TRBV9 and TRBJ2-5, is DSGVTQTPKHLITATGQRVTLRCSPRSGDLSVYWYQQSLDQGLQFLIQYYNGEERAKGNILERFSAQQFPDLHSELNLSSLELGDSALYFCASSPRLAGLPLQETQYFGPGTRLLVL.

This clone was seen more than once but under ten times. This chain joins TRBV15 and TRBJ1-1, with D possibly being TRBD1 (6 bases). This CDR3 has 14 amino acids. Trimming left V 2 bases short and J 1 base short, with 8 bases between. Per germline, CDR1 LNHNV and CDR2 YYDKDF (reference sequence). The CDR3, as DNA: TGTGCCACCAGCAGAATGGGGGCGAACACTGAAGCTTTCTTT. This gives the protein CATSRMGANTEAFF.

The chain couples TRBV7-9 to TRBJ2-5, with 9 bases aligning to TRBD1. Trimming removed 5 bases from V and 5 bases from J; junction bases left unmatched: 6. From germline, CDR1 is SEHNR and CDR2 FQNEAQ (reference sequence). The CDR3 has 14 amino acids. The CDR3 protein is CASSQPGQGETQYF. CDR3 nucleotide sequence: TGTGCCAGCAGCCAACCAGGACAGGGGGAGACCCAGTACTTC.

This clone was seen a single time. This chain uses TRBV5-1 with TRBJ2-1; D perhaps matches TRBD2 (6 bases). This CDR3 region has 15 residues. V was clipped by 3 bases and J by 2 bases, with 12 bases between them. Germline V gene sequence: CDR1 SGHRS, CDR2 YFSETQ. The CDR3 protein is CASSSSGATYNEQFF. DNA for the CDR3: TGCGCCAGCAGCTCTTCGGGAGCGACCTACAATGAGCAGTTCTTC.

V and J are TRBV10-3 and TRBJ2-2; possibly TRBD1 for D (6 bases). This CDR3 comprises 15 residues. Per the germline V gene, CDR1 is ENHRY and CDR2 is SYGVKD. The V end was cut by 3 bases, the J end by 4 bases, with 12 bases between. CDR3 protein: CAISEVGASTGELFF. DNA for the CDR3: TGTGCCATCAGTGAAGTGGGGGCCTCCACCGGGGAGCTGTTTTTT.

The chain carries TRBV11-2 and TRBJ2-3; 11 nucleotides align to TRBD1. Trimming at V came to 7 bases and at J to 4 bases, leaving 4 bases not matched to a gene. The CDR3 runs to 14 residues. Germline CDR1 and CDR2: SGHAT and FQNNGV. The CDR3 here is CASTGTGGADTQYF. In DNA form, the CDR3 reads TGTGCCAGCACCGGGACAGGGGGGGCAGATACGCAGTATTTT.

J is TRBJ1-5 and V is TRBV6-6; D remains ambiguous. Trimming took 6 bases from V and 5 from J, leaving 14 bases between them. Germline V gene data show CDR1 as MNHNY and CDR2 as SVGAGI (reference sequence). The CDR3 has 14 residues. The CDR3 spells CASSPYEGDQPQHF. CDR3 nucleotides: TGTGCCAGCAGCCCCTACGAGGGAGATCAGCCCCAGCATTTT.

This chain joins TRBV18 and TRBJ1-2, with 9 bases lining up with TRBD1. The germline CDR1 and CDR2 sequences are KGHSH and LQKENI. The length of the CDR3 is 17 residues. Germline trimming cut 2 bases from V and 6 bases from J; bases unmatched to any gene: 13. CDR3 nucleotides: TGTGCCAGCTCACCATTGAGACAGGGGGAACTTGCTCATGGCTACACCTTC. It specifies CASSPLRQGELAHGYTF.

The V gene is TRBV4-1, the J gene TRBJ2-1; maybe TRBD2 (6 bases). The CDR3 spans 14 residues. V shed 0 bases and J shed 6 bases, with 9 bases lying between them. Germline assignment: CDR1 MGHRA and CDR2 YSYEKL. DNA of the CDR3: TGCGCCAGCAGCCAAGATGATAGCGGCAATGAGCAGTTCTTC. Residues: CASSQDDSGNEQFF.

The chain links TRBV7-7 to TRBJ1-4; TRBD1 matches at 7 bases. The CDR3 contains 13 residues. Per germline, CDR1 SSHAT and CDR2 FNYEAQ (reference sequence). The chain's CDR3 is CALLGQANEKLFF. As DNA, the CDR3 is TGTGCTCTTCTAGGACAGGCAAATGAAAAACTGTTTTTT.

This chain links TRBV2 with TRBJ2-7; D might be TRBD1 (5 bases). Germline V CDR1 and CDR2: SNHLY, FYNNEI. This CDR3 is built from 13 residues. Between the trimmed V and J ends, which lost 4 bases and 7 bases, there was a span of 14 bases. The CDR3: CASSVIGADEQYF. Written as DNA, the CDR3 is TGTGCCAGCAGTGTAATAGGGGCGGATGAGCAGTACTTC.

The chain recombines TRBV27 with TRBJ1-4; the D is unclear. The germline V gene encodes CDR1 MNHEY and CDR2 SMNVEV (reference sequence). This CDR3 has 11 residues. The V gene lost 6 bases and the J gene lost 11 bases, with 10 bases spanning the gap. The CDR3 loop is CASRTTSKLFF. CDR3 DNA sequence: TGTGCCAGCAGGACGACTAGTAAACTGTTTTTT.

CDR3 coding DNA: TGTGCCAGCAGAGCCGGGACAGGGGGCTTTTGGGGCACTGAAGCTTTCTTT. This encodes CASRAGTGGFWGTEAFF. The J gene is TRBJ1-1, the V gene TRBV5-4, with 12 bases that match TRBD1. Per germline, CDR1 SGHNT and CDR2 YYREEE (reference sequence). This CDR3 has 17 amino acids. V trimming: 5 bases; J trimming: 4 bases; junction bases outside the gene matches: 12.

CDR3 loop: CATSRGSSGLINEQFF. The CDR3 bases are TGTGCCACCAGCAGAGGCTCTAGCGGGCTTATCAATGAGCAGTTCTTC. The V gene is TRBV15, the J gene TRBJ2-1; TRBD2 matches at 8 bases. CDR1 and CDR2 from the germline V gene are LNHNV and YYDKDF (reference sequence). The CDR3 is 16 amino acids. After removal of 1 base from V and 6 bases from J, the junction contained 8 bases not matched to a gene. Full variable domain (missing parts from reference TRBV15 and TRBJ2-1): DAMVIQNPRYQVTQFGKPVTLSCSQTLNHNVMYWYQQKSSQAPKLLFHYYDKDFNNEADTPDNFQSRRPNTSFCFLDIRSPGLGDTAMYLCATSRGSSGLINEQFFGPGTRLTVL.

This chain links TRBV5-1 with TRBJ2-1, with 7 bases fitting TRBD2. Germline V gives CDR1 SGHRS, CDR2 YFSETQ. The trim removed 0 bases at V and 8 bases at J, leaving 11 bases unmatched. This CDR3 has 16 residues. CDR3 sequence reads: CASSLVTGEGRYEQFF. CDR3 DNA: TGCGCCAGCAGCTTGGTTACCGGGGAGGGCCGTTATGAGCAGTTCTTC.

The gene calls are TRBV5-1 and TRBJ2-2; 15 bases align to TRBD2. CDR1 and CDR2 (germline): SGHRS, YFSETQ. The CDR3 is 16 amino acids. V lost 4 bases, J lost 4 bases, and 2 bases stayed unmatched. CDR3 sequence (DNA): TGCGCCAGCAGCAGGACTAGCGGGAGGGTCACCGGGGAGCTGTTTTTT. It translates to CASSRTSGRVTGELFF.

The chain has TRBV5-1 and TRBJ1-1; D may be TRBD1 (6 bases). The CDR3 totals 18 residues. V dropped 1 base and J dropped 5 bases, with 24 bases sitting between them. Per germline, CDR1 SGHRS and CDR2 YFSETQ. CDR3 in DNA: TGCGCCAGCAGCTTGAGATCAGGGACACCTCGAAGCCGGACTGAAGCTTTCTTT. Amino acid sequence: CASSLRSGTPRSRTEAFF.

The rearrangement joins TRBV5-6 to TRBJ1-1; D unresolved. Germline V lookup: CDR1 SGHDT, CDR2 YYEEEE. The CDR3 contains 16 residues. V lost 3 bases, J lost 1 base, and 16 bases lay in between. This chain's CDR3 is CASSSHLGRKNTEAFF. The DNA for the CDR3 is TGTGCCAGCAGCTCACACTTGGGGAGGAAGAACACTGAAGCTTTCTTT.

This rearrangement joins TRBV5-1 to TRBJ2-3, with 11 bases matching TRBD1. CDR3 length: 17 residues. V shed 4 bases, J shed 3 bases, and the junction held 10 bases outside the gene matches. Per the germline V gene, CDR1 is SGHRS and CDR2 is YFSETQ. CDR3 sequence reads: CASSQTGTGGYTDTQYF. The CDR3 bases are TGCGCCAGCAGCCAAACCGGGACAGGGGGTTATACAGATACGCAGTATTTT.

The chain combines TRBV6-5 with TRBJ1-4; the D gene is possibly TRBD1 (5 bases). The CDR3 extends over 16 amino acids. CDR1 is MNHEY, CDR2 SVGAGI, per germline. Trimming took off 4 bases at V and 3 bases at J, with 15 bases between the two ends. The CDR3, as DNA: TGTGCCAGCAGTTCCTACTCCGGGGGAGCTAATGAAAAACTGTTTTTT. Residues: CASSSYSGGANEKLFF.